These 11 T cell receptor beta chains were all obtained from the same sample, sequenced in a study of sequential checkpoint blockade in melanoma. The repertoire was sequenced with immunoSEQ multiplex PCR; TCRdb's copy has only in-frame clones and lacks some. Here the sample spans approximately 28,000 clones, about 83% being singletons. Treatment defined: randomized to nivolumab then ipilimumab (arm A) or the reverse (arm B). The material was CD8+ T cells sorted from blood (inferred from file names), obtained from a patient given nivolumab and ipilimumab in sequence. The receptors stem from a human donor with melanoma.

The genes are TRBV19 and TRBJ2-1, with 9 bases fitting TRBD1. The trim removed 1 base at V and 10 bases at J, leaving 8 bases unmatched. Germline V gives CDR1 LNHDA, CDR2 SQIVND (reference sequence). The CDR3 is 15 amino acids. CDR3 nucleotide sequence: TGTGCCAGTAGTATAGGCGGGACAGGGATGACAGAGCAGTTCTTC. Translation: CASSIGGTGMTEQFF.

This clone occurred a few times. The V gene is TRBV7-6, the J gene TRBJ1-1; D unclear. V lost 5 bases and J lost 1, with 14 bases in between. Per the germline V gene, CDR1 is SGHVS and CDR2 is FNYEAQ. This CDR3 spans 15 amino acids. The DNA of the CDR3 is TGTGCCAGCAGCCCCTGGGCCCTGGGGAACACTGAAGCTTTCTTT. This gives the protein CASSPWALGNTEAFF.

The chain employs TRBV7-2 and TRBJ1-2; no reliable D call. V shed 5 bases and J shed 8 bases, with 18 bases lying between them. The CDR3 spans 14 residues. From germline, CDR1 is SGHTA and CDR2 FQGNSA. CDR3 sequence reads: CASSTLGGPGGYTF. Here the CDR3 DNA reads TGTGCCAGCAGCACCTTAGGAGGGCCGGGGGGCTACACCTTC.

V usage is TRBV9 and J usage is TRBJ1-1; TRBD1 aligns across 10 bases. V gave up 4 bases and J gave up 0 bases; unmatched junction bases: 6. The CDR3 is 16 residues long. Germline CDR1 is SGDLS and CDR2 is YYNGEE. CDR3 protein: CASSFGTGVLNTEAFF. CDR3 in DNA: TGTGCCAGCAGCTTCGGGACAGGGGTTCTGAACACTGAAGCTTTCTTT. The full variable domain, rest sourced from reference TRBV9 and TRBJ1-1, is DSGVTQTPKHLITATGQRVTLRCSPRSGDLSVYWYQQSLDQGLQFLIQYYNGEERAKGNILERFSAQQFPDLHSELNLSSLELGDSALYFCASSFGTGVLNTEAFFGQGTRLTVV.

The chain has TRBV7-2 and TRBJ2-5, with D unresolved. The V gene lost 1 base and the J gene lost 3 bases, with 12 bases spanning the gap. Per germline, CDR1 SGHTA and CDR2 FQGNSA. The CDR3 has 15 amino acids. CDR3 amino acids: CASSLGFRNKETQYF. CDR3 DNA sequence: TGTGCCAGCAGCTTAGGTTTCAGGAATAAAGAGACCCAGTACTTC.

This sequence joins TRBV30 and TRBJ1-2; the match to TRBD1 covers 8 bases. With V trimmed by 1 base and J by 5 bases, 3 bases remained unmatched. This CDR3 is 13 amino acids long. Germline V lookup: CDR1 GTSNPN, CDR2 SVGIG (reference sequence). CDR3 amino acids: CAWSGTGRYGYTF. CDR3 sequence (DNA): TGTGCCTGGAGTGGGACAGGGAGGTATGGCTACACCTTC. The full variable domain, with the rest looked up from reference TRBV30 and TRBJ1-2, is SQTIHQWPATLVQPVGSPLSLECTVEGTSNPNLYWYRQAAGRGLQLLFYSVGIGQISSEVPQNLSASRPQDRQFILSSKKLLLSDSGFYLCAWSGTGRYGYTFGSGTRLTVV.

The gene calls are TRBV7-6 and TRBJ2-7; 9 positions match TRBD1. The CDR3 loop spans 14 amino acids. V lost 3 bases, J lost 1 base, and 1 base stayed unmatched. The germline gives CDR1 SGHVS, CDR2 FNYEAQ. DNA for the CDR3: TGTGCCAGCAGCTTCGGACAGGGGTCCTACGAGCAGTACTTC. Its protein is CASSFGQGSYEQYF.

The rearrangement joins TRBV29-1 to TRBJ2-7, with TRBD2 matching 9 bases. V shed 1 base, J shed 4 bases, and the junction held 2 bases outside the gene matches. CDR1 is SQVTM, CDR2 ANQGSEA, per germline. This CDR3 comprises 13 residues. DNA of the CDR3: TGCAGCGTTGAAGGGACTAGCGCTTACGAGCAGTACTTC. This codes for CSVEGTSAYEQYF.

The chain links TRBV14 to TRBJ2-7, with a tentative D call TRBD1 (5 bases). Trimming pared 4 bases from V and 2 bases from J, leaving 12 bases between. Germline V gene data show CDR1 as SGHDN and CDR2 as FVKESK. The CDR3 sequence is 14 residues long. The CDR3 loop is CASSPRTLTYEQYF. The DNA of the CDR3 is TGTGCCAGCAGCCCCCGGACACTTACCTACGAGCAGTACTTC.

This chain's CDR3 is CASMGSGVDEQYF. CDR3 DNA sequence: TGTGCCAGTATGGGATCAGGGGTTGACGAGCAGTACTTC. The chain recombines TRBV19 with TRBJ2-7; maybe TRBD1 (6 bases). There are 13 residues in the CDR3. The germline V and J ends were trimmed by 7 bases and 5 bases, with 15 bases remaining between them. Germline loops: CDR1 LNHDA, CDR2 SQIVND (reference sequence).

V gene TRBV13 combines with J gene TRBJ2-5; perhaps TRBD2 as D (5 bases). The CDR3 extends over 15 amino acids. V lost 0 bases, J lost 11 bases, and 19 bases lay in between. Germline V gene lookup returns CDR1 PRHDT and CDR2 FYEKMQ (reference sequence). The CDR3 here is CASSLGLDINGEQYF. As DNA, the CDR3 is TGTGCCAGCAGCTTAGGCCTAGACATCAACGGGGAGCAGTACTTC.